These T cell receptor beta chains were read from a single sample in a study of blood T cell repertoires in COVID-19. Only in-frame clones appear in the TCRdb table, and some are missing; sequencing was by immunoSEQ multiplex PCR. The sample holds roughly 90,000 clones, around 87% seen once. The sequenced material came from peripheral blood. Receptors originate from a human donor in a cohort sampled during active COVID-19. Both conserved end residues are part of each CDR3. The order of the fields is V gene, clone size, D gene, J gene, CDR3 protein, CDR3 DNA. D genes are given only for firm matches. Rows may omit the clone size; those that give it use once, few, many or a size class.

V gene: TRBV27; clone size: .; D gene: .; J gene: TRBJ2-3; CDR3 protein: CASSYGLTTDTQYF; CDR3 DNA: TGTGCCAGCAGTTACGGACTGACCACAGATACGCAGTATTTT
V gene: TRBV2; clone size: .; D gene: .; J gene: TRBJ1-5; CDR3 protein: CASSERGDSNQPQHF; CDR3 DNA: TGTGCCAGCAGTGAGAGAGGAGATAGCAATCAGCCCCAGCATTTT
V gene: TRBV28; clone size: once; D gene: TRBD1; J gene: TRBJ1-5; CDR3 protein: CASSQTQGAGNQPQHF; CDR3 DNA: TGTGCCAGCAGCCAGACGCAGGGGGCAGGCAATCAGCCCCAGCATTTT
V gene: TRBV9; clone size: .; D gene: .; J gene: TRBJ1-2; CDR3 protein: CASSVDRLGNYGYTF; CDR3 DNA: TGTGCCAGCAGCGTCGACAGGTTGGGAAACTATGGCTACACCTTC
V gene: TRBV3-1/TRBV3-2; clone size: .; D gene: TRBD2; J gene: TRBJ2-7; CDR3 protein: CASSQDPAWAGGYEQYF; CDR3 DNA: TGTGCCAGCAGCCAAGATCCCGCGTGGGCGGGAGGCTACGAGCAGTACTTC
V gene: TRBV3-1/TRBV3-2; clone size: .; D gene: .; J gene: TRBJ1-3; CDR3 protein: CASSPQVVGGNTIYF; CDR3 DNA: TGTGCCAGCAGCCCACAGGTCGTTGGTGGAAACACCATATATTTT
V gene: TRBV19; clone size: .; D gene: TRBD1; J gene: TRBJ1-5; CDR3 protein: CASSIKQGANQPQHF; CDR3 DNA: TGTGCCAGTAGTATTAAACAGGGGGCGAATCAGCCCCAGCATTTT
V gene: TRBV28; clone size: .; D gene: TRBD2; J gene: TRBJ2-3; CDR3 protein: CATTSGGRTDTQYF; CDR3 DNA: TGTGCCACAACCTCGGGGGGGCGAACAGATACGCAGTATTTT
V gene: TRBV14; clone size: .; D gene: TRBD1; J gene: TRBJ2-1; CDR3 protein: CASSQPTGGIYNEQFF; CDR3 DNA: TGTGCCAGCAGCCAGCCGACAGGGGGGATTTACAATGAGCAGTTCTTC
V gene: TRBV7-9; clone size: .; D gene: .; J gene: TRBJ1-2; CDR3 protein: CASSYGGSYGYTF; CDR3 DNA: TGTGCCAGCAGCTACGGGGGGAGTTATGGCTACACCTTC
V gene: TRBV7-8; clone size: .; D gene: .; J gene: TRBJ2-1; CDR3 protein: CASSLSPERQFF; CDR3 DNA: TGTGCCAGCAGCCTCAGCCCTGAGCGGCAGTTCTTC